The TCR beta chain described here comes from a study of blood T cell repertoires in COVID-19. Assay used: immunoSEQ multiplex PCR; TCRdb lists only in-frame clones, some missing. Seen here are 80,000 to 95,000 clones, approximately 80% observed once, and the top ten hold approximately 9.3%. The CDR3 is 15 amino acids. V gave up 3 bases and J gave up 1 base, with 15 bases separating them. Germline values: CDR1 SQVTM, CDR2 ANQGSEA. This receptor was obtained from a woman of 80 years or more with acute or convalescent COVID-19. V and J are TRBV29-1 and TRBJ1-1; D not resolved. Material for sequencing was peripheral blood. The CDR3 nucleotides read TGCAGCGTTGAGAGGGCCGATCTTCGGAACACTGAAGCTTTCTTT. Its protein is CSVERADLRNTEAFF.